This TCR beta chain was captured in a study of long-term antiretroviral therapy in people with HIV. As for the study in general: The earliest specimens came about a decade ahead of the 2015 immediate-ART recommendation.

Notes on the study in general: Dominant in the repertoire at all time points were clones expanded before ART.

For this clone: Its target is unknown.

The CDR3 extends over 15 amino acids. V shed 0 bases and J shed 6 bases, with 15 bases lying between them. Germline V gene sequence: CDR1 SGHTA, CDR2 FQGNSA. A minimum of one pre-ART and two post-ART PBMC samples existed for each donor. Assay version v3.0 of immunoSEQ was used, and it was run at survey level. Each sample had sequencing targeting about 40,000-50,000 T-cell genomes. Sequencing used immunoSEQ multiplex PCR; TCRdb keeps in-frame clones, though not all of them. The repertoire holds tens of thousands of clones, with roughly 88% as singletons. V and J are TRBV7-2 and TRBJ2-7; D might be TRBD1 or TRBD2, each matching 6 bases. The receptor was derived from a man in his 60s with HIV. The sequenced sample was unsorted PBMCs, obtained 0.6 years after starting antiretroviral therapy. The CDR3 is CASSLAGAGSSEQYF. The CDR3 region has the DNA TGTGCCAGCAGCTTAGCGGGGGCGGGGAGCAGCGAGCAGTACTTC.